Shown below are 17 T cell receptor beta chains from a single sample sequenced in a study of cytomegalovirus exposure and HLA in healthy donors. 60 Vbeta and 13 Jbeta primers were used in PCR. TCRdb's table, derived via immunoSEQ multiplex PCR, lists solely in-frame clones and lacks some. Of about 200,000 clones in the sample, approximately 83% were seen once. Sequencing was carried out using PBMCs. All receptors come from a boy between 2 and 10 years old in good health and CMV-seronegative.

This rearrangement joins TRBV7-9 to TRBJ2-7; TRBD1 might be the D (7 bases). CDR1 SEHNR and CDR2 FQNEAQ come from the germline V gene (reference sequence). V lost 5 bases, J lost 4 bases, and 18 bases lay in between. CDR3 length: 15 amino acids. The DNA of the CDR3 is TGTGCCAGCAGCGGGGGGAGACAGGGTCAGTACGAGCAGTACTTC. Translated, it gives CASSGGRQGQYEQYF.

This clone came up once. The CDR3 region is CASSVFLAGGTDTQYF. CDR3 sequence (DNA): TGTGCCAGCAGCGTATTCTTAGCGGGGGGCACAGATACGCAGTATTTT. The gene calls are TRBV9 and TRBJ2-3; 9 bases map to TRBD2. Germline V gene sequence: CDR1 SGDLS, CDR2 YYNGEE. V shed 1 base and J 1 base; nucleotides not matched to a gene: 4. The CDR3 runs to 16 residues. The complete variable domain, with remaining parts taken from reference TRBV9 and TRBJ2-3, reads DSGVTQTPKHLITATGQRVTLRCSPRSGDLSVYWYQQSLDQGLQFLIQYYNGEERAKGNILERFSAQQFPDLHSELNLSSLELGDSALYFCASSVFLAGGTDTQYFGPGTRLTVL.

V usage is TRBV7-8 and J usage is TRBJ1-1, with D unresolved. Trimming pared 5 bases from V and 1 base from J, leaving 8 bases between. The germline V gene has CDR1 SGHVS and CDR2 FQNEAQ. The CDR3 consists of 13 residues. The CDR3 bases are TGTGCCAGCAGCATACAGCCGAACACTGAAGCTTTCTTT. The encoded protein is CASSIQPNTEAFF.

In DNA form, the CDR3 reads TGTGCCAGTAGTATCGGGACTCAGAGGGGTGATACGCAGTATTTT. It encodes CASSIGTQRGDTQYF. The genes are TRBV19 and TRBJ2-3, with D tentatively TRBD2 (6 bases). The V gene lost 3 bases and the J gene lost 6 bases, with 16 bases spanning the gap. The CDR3 runs to 15 residues. Germline loops: CDR1 LNHDA, CDR2 SQIVND (reference sequence). Full variable domain (rest looked up from reference TRBV19 and TRBJ2-3): DGGITQSPKYLFRKEGQNVTLSCEQNLNHDAMYWYRQDPGQGLRLIYYSQIVNDFQKGDIAEGYSVSREKKESFPLTVTSAQKNPTAFYLCASSIGTQRGDTQYFGPGTRLTVL.

The chain combines TRBV5-4 with TRBJ1-1; 7 bases are a match to TRBD1. Germline lookup yields CDR1 SGHNT and CDR2 YYREEE (reference sequence). This CDR3 is built from 15 residues. V trimming: 7 bases; J trimming: 4 bases; junction bases outside the gene matches: 13. The CDR3 DNA reads TGTGCCAGCTCGAATAAACAGGGGTACAGCACTGAAGCTTTCTTT. Translation: CASSNKQGYSTEAFF.

The chain employs TRBV10-2 and TRBJ1-4, with D possibly matching TRBD1 (5 bases). This CDR3 is 14 amino acids long. The V end lost 6 bases, the J end lost 6 bases, and 14 bases lay between the germline ends. The V gene's germline CDR1 is WSHSY and CDR2 SAAADI. As DNA, the CDR3 is TGCGCCAGCAGAATTCAGGGAGGGGATGAAAAACTGTTTTTT. It yields the protein CASRIQGGDEKLFF.

The genes are TRBV11-2 and TRBJ1-1, with D possibly matching TRBD1 (5 bases). Germline V gene data show CDR1 as SGHAT and CDR2 as FQNNGV. This CDR3 has 15 amino acids. Trimming shortened V by 3 bases and J by 3 bases, and 14 bases separated the two germline ends. In DNA form, the CDR3 reads TGTGCCAGCAGCTTGGGGCGGGGGAGGTACACTGAAGCTTTCTTT. Translated: CASSLGRGRYTEAFF.

The chain carries TRBV30 and TRBJ2-2, with D tentatively TRBD2 (6 bases). This CDR3 is 15 amino acids long. Per the germline V gene, CDR1 is GTSNPN and CDR2 is SVGIG (reference sequence). Deletions cut 4 bases from V and 4 bases from J, with 16 bases between. As DNA, the CDR3 is TGTGCCTGGATTCAGGGAGGCGACTCCACCGGGGAGCTGTTTTTT. Translation gives CAWIQGGDSTGELFF.

The V and J genes are TRBV9 and TRBJ1-1; 7 bases agree with TRBD1. This CDR3 has 14 amino acids. Germline assignment: CDR1 SGDLS and CDR2 YYNGEE. V lost 3 bases, J lost 1 base, and 3 bases stayed unmatched. The CDR3 sequence: CASSAGQTNTEAFF. The CDR3 bases are TGTGCCAGCAGCGCGGGACAGACGAACACTGAAGCTTTCTTT.

The chain is built from TRBV30 and TRBJ1-2; D remains unclear. In germline, CDR1 is GTSNPN, CDR2 SVGIG (reference sequence). Trimming stripped 5 bases from V and 5 bases from J, with 9 bases between. The CDR3 is 11 amino acids. CDR3 amino acids: CAWAKVYGYTF. CDR3 nucleotides: TGTGCCTGGGCGAAAGTGTATGGCTACACCTTC.

V usage is TRBV10-3 and J usage is TRBJ2-7; TRBD2 might be the D (5 bases). Trimming took 7 bases from V and 5 from J, leaving 9 bases between them. The CDR3 is 11 amino acids. Per germline, CDR1 ENHRY and CDR2 SYGVKD. In nucleotides, the CDR3 is TGTGCCATCAAAGAGGGTGACGAGCAGTACTTC. This translates into CAIKEGDEQYF.

The gene calls are TRBV7-8 and TRBJ1-1; D uncertain. Trimming pared 5 bases from V and 0 bases from J, leaving 13 bases between. CDR3 size: 15 residues. Germline V gene data show CDR1 as SGHVS and CDR2 as FQNEAQ. The DNA for the CDR3 is TGTGCCAGCAGCCAAGGGAGGTTGTTGAACACTGAAGCTTTCTTT. Translation gives CASSQGRLLNTEAFF.

Turning to this clone: The sample holds other DNA sequences that translate to the same CDR3. The chain couples TRBV7-9 to TRBJ1-5; D may be TRBD1 (6 bases). Germline CDR1 SEHNR, CDR2 FQNEAQ (reference sequence). The CDR3 covers 15 residues. Trimming removed 1 base from V and 2 bases from J, with 9 bases in between. Here the CDR3 reads CASSLGGLGNQPQHF. As DNA, the CDR3 is TGTGCCAGCAGCTTAGGGGGGCTTGGCAATCAGCCCCAGCATTTT.

V usage is TRBV4-2 and J usage is TRBJ1-5; unclear D gene. This CDR3 region has 13 residues. V was cut by 1 base and J by 4 bases, with 5 bases left in between. Looked up from germline, CDR1 is LGHNA and CDR2 is YNFKEQ. DNA of the CDR3: TGTGCCAGCAGCCAAGTTTTAAATCAGCCCCAGCATTTT. It codes for CASSQVLNQPQHF.

This chain joins TRBV6-5 and TRBJ2-7; TRBD1 matches 8 bases. Per the germline V gene, CDR1 is MNHEY and CDR2 is SVGAGI. J gave up 0 bases and V 6 bases, and 4 bases lay outside the gene matches. CDR3 length: 14 amino acids. CDR3 sequence: CASRTGGNSYEQYF. CDR3 sequence (DNA): TGTGCCAGCAGAACAGGGGGGAACTCCTACGAGCAGTACTTC.

The chain couples TRBV27 to TRBJ2-7, with D maybe TRBD2 (5 bases). The CDR3 has 14 residues. Germline V gene lookup returns CDR1 MNHEY and CDR2 SMNVEV (reference sequence). V was cut by 3 bases and J by 3 bases, with 12 bases left in between. CDR3 in DNA: TGTGCCAGCAGTTTGAGGCGGGTCGACTACGAGCAGTACTTC. Translating gives CASSLRRVDYEQYF.

The genes are TRBV11-2 and TRBJ2-1; 9 nucleotides agree with TRBD1. Looked up from germline, CDR1 is SGHAT and CDR2 is FQNNGV. The CDR3 runs to 16 residues. V gave up 1 base and J gave up 2 bases; unmatched junction bases: 3. CDR3 sequence (DNA): TGTGCCAGCAGCTTAGTGGGACAGGGAACCTACAATGAGCAGTTCTTC. Amino acid sequence: CASSLVGQGTYNEQFF.